Each of the 9 T cell receptor beta chains below was sequenced from the same sample in a study of cytomegalovirus exposure and HLA in healthy donors. PCR involved 60 Vbeta and 13 Jbeta primers. Libraries were prepared by immunoSEQ multiplex PCR; TCRdb keeps only in-frame clonotypes and omits some of them. This listing includes about 130,000 clones. The specimen sequenced was PBMCs. All receptors come from a woman between 40 and 55 years old in good health and CMV-seronegative.

The chain employs TRBV14 and TRBJ1-1, with 9 bases identical to TRBD1. The length of the CDR3 is 14 residues. Germline assignment: CDR1 SGHDN and CDR2 FVKESK. V lost 1 base and J lost 4; bases outside the gene matches: 1. In DNA, the CDR3 is TGTGCCAGCAGCCAAGCGACAGGGGGCACTGAAGCTTTCTTT. Translating it yields CASSQATGGTEAFF.

The chain carries TRBV6-5 and TRBJ1-3, with D possibly matching TRBD1 (6 bases). The CDR3 spans 15 residues. V lost 4 bases and J lost 4, with 14 bases in between. CDR1 is MNHEY, CDR2 SVGAGI, per germline. The CDR3 loop is CASSLQGAVGNTIYF. CDR3 nucleotides: TGTGCCAGCAGTTTACAGGGTGCGGTCGGAAACACCATATATTTT.

This chain connects TRBV9 to TRBJ1-4, with D unresolved. The CDR3 sequence is 14 residues long. The V and J ends lost 0 bases and 8 bases respectively, with 11 bases between them. Looked up from germline, CDR1 is SGDLS and CDR2 is YYNGEE. In DNA, the CDR3 is TGTGCCAGCAGCGTAGCGGGGATCGAGGAAAAACTGTTTTTT. It is translated as CASSVAGIEEKLFF.

CDR3 bases: TGTGCCAGCAGCTTAGACGGACAGCGCAATCAGCCCCAGCATTTT. Translating it yields CASSLDGQRNQPQHF. V usage is TRBV11-2 and J usage is TRBJ1-5, with a weak D call TRBD1 (6 bases). V was shortened by 0 bases and J by 2 bases, with 8 bases between the two germline ends. Germline assignment: CDR1 SGHAT and CDR2 FQNNGV. CDR3 size: 15 residues.

V gene TRBV6-1 combines with J gene TRBJ2-5; TRBD1 might be the D (6 bases). Germline values: CDR1 MNHNS, CDR2 SASEGT. The length of the CDR3 is 15 residues. Deletions cut 7 bases from V and 0 bases from J, with 15 bases between. DNA for the CDR3: TGTGCCAGCACGGTGAACAGGGCGTACCAAGAGACCCAGTACTTC. It is translated as CASTVNRAYQETQYF.

The chain combines TRBV2 with TRBJ1-1; D is unclear. V shed 8 bases and J shed 1 base, with 11 bases lying between them. CDR1 and CDR2 (germline): SNHLY, FYNNEI. The CDR3 consists of 13 residues. CDR3 sequence: CASVLEGNTEAFF. Written as DNA, the CDR3 is TGTGCCAGCGTCCTAGAGGGGAACACTGAAGCTTTCTTT.

The chain is built from TRBV29-1 and TRBJ1-1; 7 bases are shared with TRBD1. The CDR3 totals 14 residues. Germline V CDR1 and CDR2: SQVTM, ANQGSEA. V was clipped by 4 bases and J by 6 bases; unmatched bases: 11. Written as DNA, the CDR3 is TGCAGCGTTGGGGACAGCCCAGAGGAACCTGAAGCTTTCTTT. Amino acids: CSVGDSPEEPEAFF.

This chain links TRBV29-1 with TRBJ2-4, with 7 bases identical to TRBD2. Germline CDR1 reads SQVTM; CDR2 reads ANQGSEA. The CDR3 has 14 amino acids. Germline trimming cut 6 bases from V and 7 bases from J; bases unmatched to any gene: 12. The CDR3 loop is CSVLTPGGHNIQYF. The CDR3, as DNA: TGCAGCGTGCTCACCCCGGGAGGCCACAACATTCAGTACTTC.

The rearrangement uses TRBV19 and TRBJ1-2; a possible D gene is TRBD1 (5 bases). The CDR3 is 16 residues long. Trimming cost V 3 bases and J 2 bases, with 16 bases left between them. From germline, CDR1 is LNHDA and CDR2 SQIVND (reference sequence). The CDR3 nucleotides read TGTGCCAGTAGTATTCTAACAGGCCGCCTCAACTATGGCTACACCTTC. Its translation is CASSILTGRLNYGYTF.